One and the same sample provided the 25 T cell receptor beta chains below, sequenced in a study of technical replicates of blood from several donors. This table comes from immunoSEQ multiplex PCR, and its TCRdb copy is limited to in-frame clones, with some not included. The sample includes 83,000 or so clones, roughly 92% seen only once; the top ten take more than 0.2%. Source material: T cells isolated from PBMCs. All receptors derive from a human donor in good health.

V and J are TRBV6-5 and TRBJ2-1; 7 bases are a match to TRBD1. This CDR3 is 13 amino acids long. Germline V gives CDR1 MNHEY, CDR2 SVGAGI. V was pared by 6 bases and J by 7 bases, with 6 bases of the junction left unmatched. The CDR3 loop reads CASRDDRVNEQFF. CDR3 in DNA: TGTGCCAGCAGAGATGACAGGGTTAATGAGCAGTTCTTC.

The chain links TRBV4-1 to TRBJ1-3; a weak D match, TRBD1 (5 bases). This CDR3 has 17 amino acids. The germline V and J ends were trimmed by 5 bases and 0 bases, with 17 bases remaining between them. Germline CDR1 reads MGHRA; CDR2 reads YSYEKL. This CDR3 is CASSAGPTEHSGNTIYF. Here the CDR3 DNA reads TGCGCCAGCAGCGCAGGGCCGACAGAACACTCTGGAAACACCATATATTTT.

The chain joins TRBV5-1 to TRBJ1-1, with D perhaps TRBD1 (6 bases). V gave up 4 bases and J gave up 0 bases, with 10 bases separating them. CDR1 and CDR2 from the germline V gene are SGHRS and YFSETQ. The CDR3 spans 14 residues. The CDR3 sequence is CASSPDRLNTEAFF. The CDR3, as DNA: TGCGCCAGCAGCCCGGACAGACTGAACACTGAAGCTTTCTTT.

The chain combines TRBV27 with TRBJ2-3, with 13 positions matching TRBD2. V dropped 10 bases and J dropped 6; count of bases not matched to a gene: 13. The CDR3 is 16 amino acids. CDR1 is MNHEY and CDR2 is SMNVEV in the germline V gene (reference sequence). This CDR3 is CAIRRTSGSWRDTQYF. The CDR3 region has the DNA TGTGCCATCAGAAGGACTAGCGGGAGTTGGCGGGATACGCAGTATTTT.

This clone was observed once. The chain combines TRBV30 with TRBJ1-2; a possible D gene is TRBD1 (6 bases). The CDR3 sequence is 17 residues long. Germline V CDR1 and CDR2: GTSNPN, SVGIG (reference sequence). V was shortened by 2 bases and J by 6 bases, with 25 bases between the two germline ends. CDR3 bases: TGTGCCTGGAGTCTATCCCTCGGACAGTGGGGACGGCATGGCTACACCTTC. Residues: CAWSLSLGQWGRHGYTF.

The CDR3 region has the DNA TGTGCCAGCTCACCGTTGGAGCGGTTTGAAGCTTTCTTT. Protein: CASSPLERFEAFF. This rearrangement joins TRBV18 to TRBJ1-1; D gene ambiguous. This CDR3 contains 13 residues. Germline V CDR1 and CDR2: KGHSH, LQKENI. The V gene lost 3 bases and the J gene lost 7 bases, with 12 bases spanning the gap.

The chain combines TRBV5-1 with TRBJ2-7; the D gene is possibly TRBD2 (5 bases). V was trimmed by 5 bases and J by 5 bases, leaving 11 bases between them. Germline CDR1 is SGHRS and CDR2 is YFSETQ. This CDR3 region has 12 residues. DNA of the CDR3: TGCGCCAGCAGTCACGGACTGAACGAGCAGTACTTC. Translation: CASSHGLNEQYF.

The chain carries TRBV6-5 and TRBJ1-5, with a weak D call TRBD1 (6 bases). The V gene lost 6 bases and the J gene lost 3 bases, with 12 bases spanning the gap. The germline gives CDR1 MNHEY, CDR2 SVGAGI. The CDR3 sequence is 14 residues long. The CDR3 bases are TGTGCCAGCAGCCAACAGGGTCTCAATCAGCCCCAGCATTTT. This codes for CASSQQGLNQPQHF.

This chain joins TRBV9 and TRBJ2-7; 10 bases agree with TRBD1. V shed 6 bases and J 3 bases; nucleotides not matched to a gene: 6. The CDR3 has 14 residues. The germline V gene encodes CDR1 SGDLS and CDR2 YYNGEE. The CDR3 loop is CASTPGTGVYEQYF. Written as DNA, the CDR3 is TGTGCCAGCACCCCCGGGACAGGGGTCTACGAGCAGTACTTC. Supplemented by reference TRBV9 and TRBJ2-7, the full variable domain reads DSGVTQTPKHLITATGQRVTLRCSPRSGDLSVYWYQQSLDQGLQFLIQYYNGEERAKGNILERFSAQQFPDLHSELNLSSLELGDSALYFCASTPGTGVYEQYFGPGTRLTVT.

The rearrangement uses TRBV27 and TRBJ1-5; 7 bases align to TRBD1. The CDR3 has 15 amino acids. After removal of 3 bases from V and 3 bases from J, the junction contained 5 bases not matched to a gene. Germline V gene data show CDR1 as MNHEY and CDR2 as SMNVEV (reference sequence). CDR3 nucleotides: TGTGCCAGCAGTTTGTCGGGACAGCCCAATCAGCCCCAGCATTTT. As protein: CASSLSGQPNQPQHF.

The J gene is TRBJ2-1, the V gene TRBV5-4; 12 bases line up with TRBD2. The CDR3 consists of 15 residues. Germline V gives CDR1 SGHNT, CDR2 YYREEE (reference sequence). The J segment lost 8 bases and the V segment lost 3 bases, leaving 6 bases of the junction unmatched. The CDR3 here is CASSWGLAGIDEQFF. CDR3 sequence (DNA): TGTGCCAGCAGCTGGGGACTAGCGGGCATAGATGAGCAGTTCTTC.

The chain is built from TRBV18 and TRBJ2-2; TRBD1 aligns across 8 bases. Per the germline V gene, CDR1 is KGHSH and CDR2 is LQKENI. The CDR3 is 16 amino acids. V was pared by 2 bases and J by 5 bases, with 7 bases of the junction left unmatched. The CDR3 sequence: CASSPSGQGRTGELFF. The CDR3, as DNA: TGTGCCAGCTCACCATCCGGACAGGGTCGGACCGGGGAGCTGTTTTTT.

The V gene is TRBV9, the J gene TRBJ2-7, with 10 bases aligning to TRBD2. The V segment lost 0 bases and the J segment 5 bases; nucleotides outside the gene matches: 5. CDR1 is SGDLS and CDR2 is YYNGEE in the germline V gene. The CDR3 loop spans 15 amino acids. CDR3 sequence: CASSVGAGGYHEQYF. The CDR3, as DNA: TGTGCCAGCAGCGTAGGAGCGGGGGGGTACCACGAGCAGTACTTC.

V gene TRBV15 combines with J gene TRBJ1-2; 9 bases agree with TRBD1. J was trimmed by 2 bases and V by 3 bases; bases with no gene match: 10. The germline V gene encodes CDR1 LNHNV and CDR2 YYDKDF (reference sequence). The CDR3 is 17 amino acids. CDR3 loop: CATSRELTGGRNYGYTF. CDR3 DNA: TGTGCCACCAGCAGGGAACTAACAGGGGGCAGGAACTATGGCTACACCTTC.

The V and J genes are TRBV5-4 and TRBJ2-3; 14 bases are a match to TRBD2. CDR3 length: 16 residues. Germline assignment: CDR1 SGHNT and CDR2 YYREEE (reference sequence). Trimming removed 6 bases from V and 3 bases from J; junction bases left unmatched: 6. CDR3 sequence (DNA): TGTGCCAGCACCCCGACTAGCGGGGGGGTGACAGATACGCAGTATTTT. Its translation is CASTPTSGGVTDTQYF. The full variable domain, its missing parts supplied by reference TRBV5-4 and TRBJ2-3, is ETGVTQSPTHLIKTRGQQVTLRCSSQSGHNTVSWYQQALGQGPQFIFQYYREEENGRGNFPPRFSGLQFPNYSSELNVNALELDDSALYLCASTPTSGGVTDTQYFGPGTRLTVL.

This clone appeared once. The V call is TRBV28, the J call TRBJ2-7, with D perhaps matching TRBD2 (6 bases). There are 16 residues in the CDR3. Looked up from germline, CDR1 is MDHEN and CDR2 is SYDVKM. The germline V and J ends were trimmed by 1 base and 0 bases, with 13 bases remaining between them. This CDR3 is CASSLSSSDSSYEQYF. The CDR3 nucleotides read TGTGCCAGCAGTTTATCCTCTAGCGATAGCTCCTACGAGCAGTACTTC. The variable domain in full, completed from reference TRBV28 and TRBJ2-7, reads DVKVTQSSRYLVKRTGEKVFLECVQDMDHENMFWYRQDPGLGLRLIYFSYDVKMKEKGDIPEGYSVSREKKERFSLILESASTNQTSMYLCASSLSSSDSSYEQYFGPGTRLTVT.

The chain links TRBV29-1 to TRBJ1-3; weak D call: TRBD1 (5 bases). This CDR3 is built from 15 residues. Deletions cut 6 bases from V and 4 bases from J, with 19 bases between. The V gene's germline CDR1 is SQVTM and CDR2 ANQGSEA. DNA of the CDR3: TGCAGCGTGGGGGGGACGGGACTGCAGGGAAACACCATATATTTT. Translated, it gives CSVGGTGLQGNTIYF.

The chain recombines TRBV27 with TRBJ2-1; tentatively, D is TRBD1 (6 bases). Germline CDR1 reads MNHEY; CDR2 reads SMNVEV (reference sequence). The CDR3 has 16 amino acids. Trimming cost V 2 bases and J 2 bases, with 13 bases left between them. CDR3 nucleotide sequence: TGTGCCAGCAGTTTAGGCAGGGGCCAAACCTACAATGAGCAGTTCTTC. Protein product: CASSLGRGQTYNEQFF.

This clone was seen just once. The chain combines TRBV12-5 with TRBJ2-3, with 8 positions matching TRBD1. Germline values: CDR1 LGHNT, CDR2 FRNRAP. The CDR3 has 18 amino acids. The V segment lost 5 bases and the J segment 0 bases; nucleotides outside the gene matches: 13. Written as DNA, the CDR3 is TGTGCTAGTGGTCAAGGGACAGGCGCCCGATTTAGCACAGATACGCAGTATTTT. Amino acid sequence: CASGQGTGARFSTDTQYF.

V is TRBV6-4 and J is TRBJ1-2; D call uncertain. CDR1 and CDR2 (germline): MRHNA, SNTAGT. Trimming left V 6 bases short and J 5 bases short, with 16 bases between. The CDR3 extends over 14 amino acids. CDR3 residues: CASSRSPGSYGYTF. The CDR3 DNA is TGTGCCAGCAGCCGAAGTCCCGGTTCATATGGCTACACCTTC.

The chain has TRBV5-4 and TRBJ1-2; TRBD1 might be the D (5 bases). Germline V gives CDR1 SGHNT, CDR2 YYREEE (reference sequence). Trimming took off 6 bases at V and 4 bases at J, with 16 bases between the two ends. This CDR3 has 14 amino acids. The CDR3 sequence is CASIRQGIGYGYTF. DNA of the CDR3: TGTGCCAGCATTCGTCAGGGAATCGGCTATGGCTACACCTTC. The full variable domain, with the rest looked up from reference TRBV5-4 and TRBJ1-2, is ETGVTQSPTHLIKTRGQQVTLRCSSQSGHNTVSWYQQALGQGPQFIFQYYREEENGRGNFPPRFSGLQFPNYSSELNVNALELDDSALYLCASIRQGIGYGYTFGSGTRLTVV.

V and J are TRBV10-3 and TRBJ2-5; TRBD2 agrees at 9 bases. The J segment lost 5 bases and the V segment lost 0 bases, leaving 16 bases of the junction unmatched. The CDR3 is 19 amino acids. In germline, CDR1 is ENHRY, CDR2 SYGVKD. The CDR3 loop reads CAISESRPSGGYPSETQYF. As DNA, the CDR3 is TGTGCCATCAGTGAGTCGAGACCAAGCGGGGGGTACCCAAGCGAGACCCAGTACTTC.

The CDR3 reads CASTTAGTGTPYEQYF. CDR3 bases: TGTGCCAGCACAACTGCCGGGACAGGGACGCCCTACGAGCAGTACTTC. The rearrangement uses TRBV28 and TRBJ2-7; 9 nucleotides align to TRBD1. The CDR3 is 16 residues long. V shed 7 bases and J 2 bases; nucleotides not matched to a gene: 12. The germline V gene encodes CDR1 MDHEN and CDR2 SYDVKM.

V is TRBV28 and J is TRBJ1-2; TRBD1 matches at 7 bases. The CDR3 covers 14 residues. Germline trimming cut 2 bases from V and 6 bases from J; bases unmatched to any gene: 6. Looked up from germline, CDR1 is MDHEN and CDR2 is SYDVKM. The CDR3 loop reads CASSLRQGPDGYTF. CDR3 bases: TGTGCCAGCAGTTTACGACAGGGACCAGATGGCTACACCTTC.

The chain is built from TRBV5-1 and TRBJ1-1; D is ambiguous. Germline CDR1 reads SGHRS; CDR2 reads YFSETQ. Deletions cut 5 bases from V and 1 base from J, with 12 bases between. The CDR3 has 14 residues. The CDR3 region has the DNA TGCGCCAGCAGTCTCGGCCTAGGGAACACTGAAGCTTTCTTT. Its translation is CASSLGLGNTEAFF.